This T cell receptor beta chain was documented in a study of CD4+ T cells in melanoma. This CDR3 comprises 15 residues. Trimming stripped 4 bases from V and 9 bases from J, with 19 bases between. CDR1 and CDR2 (germline): MNHNS, SASEGT. Study observations and caveats: A reported correlation linked neoantigen-specific CD4+ T cells to CD8+, macrophage and B cell function. In melanoma, neoantigen-specific CD4+ T cells reportedly differed in differentiation state.

In regard to this clone: What it binds is not known.

Method: immunoSEQ multiplex PCR; TCRdb's copy keeps in-frame clones and lacks some. This sample carries roughly 140,000 clones, 80% to 95% of them seen once, and the ten largest clones take about 1.5%. The TCR was taken from a human donor with melanoma. This chain joins TRBV6-1 and TRBJ1-5; D is perhaps TRBD1 (5 bases). DNA for the CDR3: TGTGCCAGCAGTGCCAATGGTAGGGGTATGGCGCCCCAGCATTTT. This gives the protein CASSANGRGMAPQHF.